This TCR beta chain is drawn from a study of blood T cell repertoires in COVID-19. As for the study in general: Researchers got acute and convalescent COVID-19 samples from the United States, Italy and Spain. T cells, B-cell-depleted T cells, or PBMCs supplied cDNA or gDNA.

Assay: immunoSEQ multiplex PCR; the TCRdb copy retains only in-frame clones and omits some. The table lists tens of thousands of clones, roughly 85% of them singletons, with around 27% in the top ten. CDR1 MGHRA and CDR2 YSYEKL come from the germline V gene. V was cut by 3 bases and J by 0 bases, with 8 bases left in between. The CDR3 runs 14 residues. The chain recombines TRBV4-1 with TRBJ1-1; no firm D call. The source of this sequence is a man aged 60 to 69 with active or convalescent COVID-19. Sequenced material: peripheral blood. DNA for the CDR3: TGCGCCAGCAGCCATAACATCATGAACACTGAAGCTTTCTTT. Residues: CASSHNIMNTEAFF.